Sequencing of this T cell receptor beta chain was carried out in a study of blood T cell repertoires in COVID-19. In the study overall: COVID-19 samples from acute and convalescent phases originated in the United States, Italy and Spain.

The V end was cut by 0 bases, the J end by 0 bases, with 20 bases between. The CDR3 totals 19 residues. Germline CDR1 and CDR2: LGHNT and FRNRAP. The authors' processing: Reference gene primers were amplified, and this amplification served to estimate nucleated cell counts. Sequencing used immunoSEQ multiplex PCR; TCRdb keeps in-frame clones, though not all of them. V and J calls and clone size are given by that table; D and trimming were obtained from the DNA. This sample carries 95,000 to 150,000 clones, about 80% of them seen once, and the ten largest clones take around 3.9%. The receptor was isolated from a woman at least 80 years old with acute or convalescent COVID-19. This chain uses TRBV12-5 with TRBJ2-5; possible D gene TRBD2, 6 bases. Sample: peripheral blood. The chain's CDR3 is CASGLVLFGAGRYQETQYF. CDR3 coding DNA: TGTGCTAGTGGTTTGGTACTCTTTGGTGCGGGGAGGTACCAAGAGACCCAGTACTTC.